These T cell receptor beta chains were read from a single sample in a study of T cell changes during pregnancy in multiple sclerosis. Only in-frame clones appear in the TCRdb table, and some are missing; sequencing was by immunoSEQ multiplex PCR. The sample records approximately 90,000 clones, 91% being singletons. The sample was peripheral blood, taken after pregnancy. The receptors come from a female donor in good health, enrolled as a control in a pregnancy study. The CDR3 runs from the conserved cysteine through the conserved F or W. D genes are given only for firm matches. Rows may omit the clone size; those that give it use once, few, many or a size class.

V gene: TRBV4-1; clone size: few; D gene: -; J gene: TRBJ1-1; CDR3 protein: CASSQALGGTEAFF; CDR3 DNA: TGCGCCAGCAGCCAAGCCCTAGGGGGCACTGAAGCTTTCTTT
V gene: TRBV7-6; clone size: -; D gene: TRBD1; J gene: TRBJ2-5; CDR3 protein: CASSPNRQGRETQYF; CDR3 DNA: TGTGCCAGCAGCCCGAATCGACAGGGTCGGGAGACCCAGTACTTC
V gene: TRBV9; clone size: -; D gene: -; J gene: TRBJ2-1; CDR3 protein: CASTRDSHNEQFF; CDR3 DNA: TGTGCCAGCACCCGGGACTCTCACAATGAGCAGTTCTTC
V gene: TRBV28; clone size: -; D gene: -; J gene: TRBJ1-2; CDR3 protein: CASSPIKTEVPTYGYTF; CDR3 DNA: TGTGCCAGCAGTCCAATTAAGACTGAAGTCCCTACCTATGGCTACACCTTC
V gene: TRBV6-6; clone size: -; D gene: -; J gene: TRBJ2-7; CDR3 protein: CASRGPASSYEQYF; CDR3 DNA: TGTGCCAGCAGGGGGCCAGCGAGCTCCTACGAGCAGTACTTC
V gene: TRBV9; clone size: few; D gene: -; J gene: TRBJ1-1; CDR3 protein: CASSVGGSRAFF; CDR3 DNA: TGTGCCAGCAGCGTAGGCGGGTCGAGAGCTTTCTTT
V gene: TRBV9; clone size: -; D gene: -; J gene: TRBJ1-2; CDR3 protein: CASSPDSLNYGYTF; CDR3 DNA: TGTGCCAGCAGCCCTGACAGCCTTAACTATGGCTACACCTTC
V gene: TRBV5-6; clone size: -; D gene: -; J gene: TRBJ1-4; CDR3 protein: CASSLGTGWGEKLFF; CDR3 DNA: TGTGCCAGCAGCTTAGGAACAGGGTGGGGCGAAAAACTGTTTTTT
V gene: TRBV27; clone size: -; D gene: -; J gene: TRBJ1-2; CDR3 protein: CASSDSIRYGYTF; CDR3 DNA: TGTGCCAGCAGTGACTCGATCCGTTATGGCTACACCTTC
V gene: TRBV6-5; clone size: -; D gene: -; J gene: TRBJ1-1; CDR3 protein: CASSYAGGRTEAFF; CDR3 DNA: TGTGCCAGCAGTTATGCCGGGGGTAGAACTGAAGCTTTCTTT
V gene: TRBV5-1; clone size: -; D gene: TRBD1; J gene: TRBJ1-4; CDR3 protein: CATSQGAGEKLFF; CDR3 DNA: TGCGCCACCTCTCAGGGGGCGGGTGAAAAACTGTTTTTT
V gene: TRBV7-6; clone size: -; D gene: TRBD2; J gene: TRBJ2-4; CDR3 protein: CASSLTSEKNIQYF; CDR3 DNA: TGTGCCAGCAGTCTGACTAGCGAGAAAAACATTCAGTACTTC
V gene: TRBV4-3; clone size: -; D gene: -; J gene: TRBJ2-1; CDR3 protein: CASSQDPSPYNEQFF; CDR3 DNA: TGCGCCAGCAGCCAAGATCCGAGCCCCTACAATGAGCAGTTCTTC
V gene: TRBV27; clone size: -; D gene: TRBD1; J gene: TRBJ2-1; CDR3 protein: CASSLGQGGYNEQFF; CDR3 DNA: TGTGCCAGCAGCCTGGGACAGGGAGGCTACAATGAGCAGTTCTTC
V gene: TRBV5-4; clone size: -; D gene: TRBD2; J gene: TRBJ2-7; CDR3 protein: CASSLTLEGTNEQYF; CDR3 DNA: TGTGCCAGCAGCTTAACGCTTGAAGGGACTAACGAGCAGTACTTC
V gene: TRBV2; clone size: once; D gene: -; J gene: TRBJ2-5; CDR3 protein: CASSEPREETQYF; CDR3 DNA: TGTGCCAGCAGTGAACCCAGGGAAGAGACCCAGTACTTC
V gene: TRBV11-2; clone size: -; D gene: -; J gene: TRBJ1-6; CDR3 protein: CATSPSRERGPLHF; CDR3 DNA: TGTGCCACCTCACCCAGCAGGGAACGAGGACCCCTCCACTTT
V gene: TRBV11-1; clone size: -; D gene: TRBD2; J gene: TRBJ2-5; CDR3 protein: CASSLSSGGRQETQYF; CDR3 DNA: TGTGCCAGCAGCCTCTCTAGCGGGGGGCGTCAAGAGACCCAGTACTTC
V gene: TRBV4-2; clone size: -; D gene: TRBD2; J gene: TRBJ2-3; CDR3 protein: CASSQGGFRGGTDTQYF; CDR3 DNA: TGTGCCAGCAGCCAGGGGGGATTCCGGGGGGGCACAGATACGCAGTATTTT
V gene: TRBV19; clone size: -; D gene: -; J gene: TRBJ1-2; CDR3 protein: CASSIQGLANYGYTF; CDR3 DNA: TGTGCCAGTAGTATACAGGGTCTGGCTAACTATGGCTACACCTTC
V gene: TRBV9; clone size: -; D gene: -; J gene: TRBJ2-5; CDR3 protein: CASSVDSGVRETQYF; CDR3 DNA: TGTGCCAGCAGCGTAGATTCGGGGGTTAGAGAGACCCAGTACTTC
V gene: TRBV29-1; clone size: -; D gene: -; J gene: TRBJ2-5; CDR3 protein: CSVEEGGQSDWMGTQYF; CDR3 DNA: TGCAGCGTTGAAGAGGGGGGACAGTCCGATTGGATGGGGACCCAGTACTTC
V gene: TRBV9; clone size: -; D gene: TRBD1; J gene: TRBJ2-7; CDR3 protein: CASSPQPGQGSYEQYF; CDR3 DNA: TGTGCCAGCAGCCCTCAACCGGGACAGGGATCCTACGAGCAGTACTTC
V gene: TRBV14; clone size: -; D gene: -; J gene: TRBJ1-2; CDR3 protein: CASSQLLQDNGYTF; CDR3 DNA: TGTGCCAGCAGCCAACTTTTACAGGATAATGGCTACACCTTC
V gene: TRBV4-3; clone size: -; D gene: -; J gene: TRBJ1-2; CDR3 protein: CASSQDAQGNYGYTF; CDR3 DNA: TGCGCCAGCAGCCAAGACGCCCAGGGGAACTATGGCTACACCTTC
V gene: TRBV20-1; clone size: -; D gene: -; J gene: TRBJ2-5; CDR3 protein: CSASVVETQYF; CDR3 DNA: TGCAGTGCTAGCGTCGTAGAGACCCAGTACTTC
V gene: TRBV11-1; clone size: -; D gene: TRBD2; J gene: TRBJ2-5; CDR3 protein: CASSPGLAGSQETQYF; CDR3 DNA: TGTGCCAGCAGCCCAGGACTAGCGGGGAGCCAAGAGACCCAGTACTTC
V gene: TRBV19; clone size: once; D gene: TRBD1; J gene: TRBJ1-1; CDR3 protein: CASSSGRGPGRAEAFF; CDR3 DNA: TGTGCCAGTAGCAGCGGGAGGGGGCCGGGGAGGGCTGAAGCTTTCTTT
V gene: TRBV5-1; clone size: -; D gene: TRBD1; J gene: TRBJ1-5; CDR3 protein: CASSLIGQGGPQHF; CDR3 DNA: TGCGCCAGCAGCTTGATAGGACAGGGTGGCCCCCAGCATTTT
V gene: TRBV10-3; clone size: -; D gene: TRBD1; J gene: TRBJ1-2; CDR3 protein: CAIRGDRGPYGYTF; CDR3 DNA: TGTGCCATCAGAGGGGACAGGGGGCCCTATGGCTACACCTTC
V gene: TRBV7-2; clone size: -; D gene: TRBD1; J gene: TRBJ1-1; CDR3 protein: CASSPRDRGHLKEAFF; CDR3 DNA: TGTGCCAGCAGCCCCAGGGACAGGGGGCACCTAAAGGAAGCTTTCTTT
V gene: TRBV5-1; clone size: -; D gene: -; J gene: TRBJ1-2; CDR3 protein: CASSLASVNYGYTF; CDR3 DNA: TGCGCCAGCAGCTTGGCCTCGGTGAACTATGGCTACACCTTC
V gene: TRBV30; clone size: -; D gene: TRBD1; J gene: TRBJ2-4; CDR3 protein: CAWSEGAGIQYF; CDR3 DNA: TGTGCCTGGAGTGAGGGGGCGGGCATTCAGTACTTC
V gene: TRBV18; clone size: -; D gene: TRBD2; J gene: TRBJ2-3; CDR3 protein: CASSLRGEGGTDTQYF; CDR3 DNA: TGTGCCAGCTCACTCCGGGGGGAGGGCGGCACAGATACGCAGTATTTT